The 13 T cell receptor beta chains in this list originate from one sample, sequenced in a study of T cell repertoires and HLA-DP antigens. These receptors lack a known antigen. Measured with immunoSEQ multiplex PCR; TCRdb has only the in-frame clones, and not every one. There are around 100,000 clones in the sample; roughly 92% occur only once, and more than 0.25% lies in the top ten. The sequenced sample consisted of CD4+ T cells from PBMCs. Every receptor here comes from a woman younger than 30 in good health and CMV-seronegative.

The chain has TRBV7-9 and TRBJ2-5; 7 bases align to TRBD1. The CDR3 is made up of 13 amino acids. Trimming removed 3 bases from V and 4 bases from J; junction bases left unmatched: 2. Germline CDR1 and CDR2: SEHNR and FQNEAQ (reference sequence). CDR3 bases: TGTGCCAGCAGCTTGGGGACAGCAGAGACCCAGTACTTC. Protein: CASSLGTAETQYF.

The chain joins TRBV28 to TRBJ2-1; 13 positions match TRBD2. V shed 3 bases, J shed 12 bases, and the junction held 17 bases outside the gene matches. Germline lookup yields CDR1 MDHEN and CDR2 SYDVKM. This CDR3 region has 18 residues. CDR3 protein: CASSLPTSGRANSVLQFF. The CDR3 DNA is TGTGCCAGCAGTTTGCCAACTAGCGGGAGGGCCAATTCAGTTTTGCAGTTCTTC.

This clone was recorded once. The CDR3 nucleotides read TGTGCCAGCAGCACCGCAGAGACCGAGAACACTGAAGCTTTCTTT. Translation: CASSTAETENTEAFF. This chain links TRBV21-1 with TRBJ1-1. TRBV21-1 is a recognized pseudogene. The length of the CDR3 is 15 residues.

This chain uses TRBV7-2 with TRBJ1-6, with D unclear. Per germline, CDR1 SGHTA and CDR2 FQGNSA. The CDR3 has 17 amino acids. V was clipped by 1 base and J by 9 bases, with 19 bases between them. The CDR3 sequence: CASSLGPNSLLGSPLHF. The CDR3 DNA is TGTGCCAGCAGCTTAGGGCCCAACAGTCTCTTGGGTTCACCCCTCCACTTT.

The J gene is TRBJ2-7, the V gene TRBV27; D is undetermined. This CDR3 has 14 amino acids. Germline V gene sequence: CDR1 MNHEY, CDR2 SMNVEV (reference sequence). V dropped 4 bases and J dropped 0 bases, with 10 bases sitting between them. The CDR3 region is CASSSPMSSYEQYF. In nucleotides, the CDR3 is TGTGCCAGCAGTTCCCCTATGAGCTCCTACGAGCAGTACTTC.

The J gene is TRBJ2-1, the V gene TRBV5-1; D may be TRBD1 or TRBD2 (7 bases each). Germline V CDR1 and CDR2: SGHRS, YFSETQ. The CDR3 sequence is 15 residues long. Trimming stripped 0 bases from V and 6 bases from J, with 13 bases between. CDR3 amino acids: CASSLGQGEGNEQFF. Here the CDR3 DNA reads TGCGCCAGCAGCTTGGGGCAGGGGGAGGGCAATGAGCAGTTCTTC.

The V call is TRBV28, the J call TRBJ2-2; D might be TRBD1 (6 bases). The CDR3 contains 15 residues. V lost 8 bases to trimming and J lost 2 bases, with 15 bases between them. Germline CDR1 and CDR2: MDHEN and SYDVKM. This CDR3 is CASGPGTSNTGELFF. In DNA, the CDR3 is TGTGCCAGCGGGCCCGGGACATCCAACACCGGGGAGCTGTTTTTT.

The genes are TRBV28 and TRBJ2-1; 8 bases map to TRBD2. Germline lookup yields CDR1 MDHEN and CDR2 SYDVKM. The CDR3 is 16 residues long. V trimming: 5 bases; J trimming: 4 bases; junction bases outside the gene matches: 10. Here the CDR3 DNA reads TGTGCCAGCAGTGCCCTACTAGCGGAGGCTTACAATGAGCAGTTCTTC. Translating gives CASSALLAEAYNEQFF.

The rearrangement links TRBV28 to TRBJ2-2; D unresolved. Trimming pared 6 bases from V and 2 bases from J, leaving 7 bases between. Germline CDR1 and CDR2: MDHEN and SYDVKM. The CDR3 contains 13 residues. CDR3 in DNA: TGTGCCAGCAGCCCCCCAAACACCGGGGAGCTGTTTTTT. Its translation is CASSPPNTGELFF. The whole variable domain, remainder taken from reference TRBV28 and TRBJ2-2, is DVKVTQSSRYLVKRTGEKVFLECVQDMDHENMFWYRQDPGLGLRLIYFSYDVKMKEKGDIPEGYSVSREKKERFSLILESASTNQTSMYLCASSPPNTGELFFGEGSRLTVL.

This chain uses TRBV7-8 with TRBJ2-1, with 9 nucleotides matching TRBD1. The CDR3 loop spans 15 amino acids. Germline-derived CDR1 and CDR2 are SGHVS and FQNEAQ. V was pared by 6 bases and J by 8 bases, with 11 bases of the junction left unmatched. This chain's CDR3 is CASRKWTGDWDEQFF. The CDR3 DNA reads as TGTGCCAGCAGAAAATGGACAGGGGACTGGGATGAGCAGTTCTTC.

The chain recombines TRBV10-3 with TRBJ1-2; 7 bases match TRBD1. CDR1 is ENHRY and CDR2 is SYGVKD in the germline V gene. The V and J ends lost 4 bases and 2 bases, in that order; junction bases with no gene match: 1. The CDR3 is 13 residues long. DNA for the CDR3: TGTGCCATCAGTGTGACAGGGAACTATGGCTACACCTTC. Protein sequence: CAISVTGNYGYTF.

This chain joins TRBV5-4 and TRBJ2-3, with TRBD1 identical over 8 bases. The CDR3 spans 14 residues. The germline CDR1 and CDR2 sequences are SGHNT and YYREEE (reference sequence). Trimming took 1 base from V and 4 from J; bases not matched to a gene: 2. CDR3 in amino acids: CASSLKQGADTQYF. DNA of the CDR3: TGTGCCAGCAGCTTGAAACAGGGGGCAGATACGCAGTATTTT.

The chain joins TRBV5-6 to TRBJ2-7, with a possible D match to TRBD1 (5 bases). This CDR3 region has 15 residues. Germline-derived CDR1 and CDR2 are SGHDT and YYEEEE. Trimming removed 3 bases at V and 0 bases at J, with 13 bases between. The CDR3 is CASSSTGPSSYEQYV. In nucleotides, the CDR3 is TGTGCCAGCAGCTCAACAGGTCCGAGCTCCTACGAGCAGTACGTC.